This record looks at one T cell receptor (beta chain) sequence and its context. Its specific antigen is unknown. No quality values exist for individual bases; no much larger clone is one base distant. The CDR3 contains 17 residues, cysteine and phenylalanine counted. Only the CDR3 portion is preserved as DNA: 51 bases, with reading frame beginning at the first base. Trimming leaves V shorter by 4 bases and J shorter by 5 bases, with the junction holding 12 bases beyond the gene matches. Based on the germline V gene, the CDR1 and CDR2 sequences are SGHRS and YFSETQ. The data belong to a study of OX40 agonist ivuxolimab in advanced cancers. Context from the whole study: Ivuxolimab was an agonistic, fully human IgG2 monoclonal antibody directed against OX40 (CD134), a costimulatory receptor. Intravenous ivuxolimab was administered to patients every 2 weeks at six dose levels: 0.01, 0.1, 0.3, 1.5, 3 and 10 mg/kg. Among the 50 to 55 dose-escalation patients, some 19 had hepatocellular carcinoma, roughly 15 melanoma, 9 renal cell carcinoma and 9 head and neck cancer. The dose-escalation cohort was around 83% male with a mean age of roughly 62 years, ranging from roughly 23 to 79. Prior anti-PD-1, anti-PD-L1 or anti-CTLA-4 therapy was permitted, and 35% to 40% of dose-escalation patients had received checkpoint inhibitors. Partial responses were achieved by three dose-escalation patients, of whom one had hepatocellular carcinoma and two had cutaneous melanoma. The purpose of peripheral TCRbeta sequencing was to test whether ivuxolimab changed TCR sequence diversity and led to clonal T-cell expansion. The paper reports the monotherapy dose-escalation portion (N ≈ 50 patients) of the phase I ivuxolimab trial.

Genomic DNA was isolated from the sorted cells so that the TCRbeta CDR3 region could be sequenced. TCRbeta CDR3 regions were sequenced using the immunoSEQ Assay. TCRdb stores this immuneACCESS table with in-frame sequences only. Part of the clones is absent; in the studies checked, under half of the shortfall reflects unresolved V genes, and no reason is known for the rest. For this sample there are about 42,000 clones; 90% appear just once. Jointly, the top ten make up approximately 5.9% of the sample. Patients with a history of autoimmune disease or receiving systemic immunosuppression were excluded from the trial. Peripheral blood for TCR sequencing was collected from all dose cohorts at baseline, on cycle 4 day 1, and on cycle 7 day 1. Samples were obtained from an open-label, multicenter, first-in-human phase I dose-escalation trial of ivuxolimab. Adults with locally advanced or metastatic head and neck squamous cell, hepatocellular, melanoma or renal cell carcinoma were enrolled in the trial. CD4+ and CD8+ T cells were sorted separately from peripheral blood before TCR sequencing.

Beyond this particular receptor, the publication reports: After ivuxolimab, expanded clones were on average more numerous among CD8+ T cells than among CD4+ T cells. At doses of 0.1 to 3.0 mg/kg, clonal expansion of both CD4+ and CD8+ T cells in blood was seen between baseline and week 6. Low levels of normalized T-cell clonal expansion were also seen in some patients who did not respond. In the 0.1-3.0 mg/kg groups, partial responders had among the lowest normalized peripheral clonal expansion, particularly in CD8+ T cells. The antigen specificity of the clonally expanded peripheral T cells was not determined.

This chain joins TRBV5-1 to TRBJ2-5; 12 middle bases align to TRBD2. The sequence was collected from an adult with an advanced solid tumor such as melanoma, head and neck, liver or kidney cancer. The material was CD4+ or CD8+ T cells sorted from blood, obtained in a trial of the OX40 agonist ivuxolimab. Here is the DNA: TGCGCCAGCAGCCGAACGACTAGCGGGAGTAGGCCCGAGACCCAGTACTTC. The translation is CASSRTTSGSRPETQYF.